This TCR beta chain was obtained from a study of T cells after yellow fever vaccination. Study-level background: Some fractions had low cell numbers, and these were prepared with SMART-Seq v4 Ultra Low Input.

Germline V gene data show CDR1 as KGHDR and CDR2 as SFDVKD. V was clipped by 12 bases and J by 7 bases, with 10 bases between them. CDR3 length equals 10 residues. It was through 5'RACE template switching that TCR cDNA was made, with a universal primer site and UMIs added. Each CDR3 protein is one row after TCRdb ran MiXCR on the 5' RACE reads. This repertoire shows hundreds of thousands of distinct CDR3 sequences, 7% to 10% found once; its top ten account for under 20%. Study observations and caveats: In post-booster samples, most primary-vaccination clones reappeared (about 97% CD4, around 87% CD8).

This clonotype was seen only a few times. Its antigen remains unidentified. Sequenced here: PBMCs, sampled roughly 45 days after the first yellow fever vaccination. The chain carries TRBV24-1 and TRBJ2-3, with unresolved D. The sequence was collected from a man aged 18 to 30 who received the YFV17D yellow fever vaccine. CDR3 protein: CASSDNTQYF. CDR3 DNA sequence: TGTGCCTCCTCGGATAATACGCAGTATTTT.